The clone carrying this T cell receptor (beta chain) came up many times. The V end was cut by 8 bases, the J end by 8 bases, with 24 bases between. The CDR3 extends over 15 amino acids. CDR1 and CDR2 (germline): LNHNV, YYDKDF (reference sequence). These data belong to a study of regulatory T cells in long-lasting Graves disease. For TCR beta, libraries came from iRepertoire HTBI primers and Arm-PCR of CDR3 regions. From the multiplex PCR reads, TCRdb called clonotypes with MiXCR, one entry per CDR3 protein. The table includes over 450,000 distinct CDR3 sequences, 20% to 25% detected once. Time point noted: persistent/refractory GD, antithyroid drugs over 5 years with positive TRAb. PBMC-derived RNA was used for the TCR library. Investigators report Graves' disease was diagnosed under American Thyroid Association guidelines.

This receptor was obtained from a female donor with Graves disease. The chain links TRBV15 to TRBJ1-2; the D is unclear. The source material was peripheral blood mononuclear cells (PBMCs), sampled when the disease was refractory, from a patient treated with antithyroid drugs. Written as DNA, the CDR3 is TGTGCCACCCGACAATTCGGGCTCCTGAAGCACGGCTACACCTTC. It is translated as CATRQFGLLKHGYTF.